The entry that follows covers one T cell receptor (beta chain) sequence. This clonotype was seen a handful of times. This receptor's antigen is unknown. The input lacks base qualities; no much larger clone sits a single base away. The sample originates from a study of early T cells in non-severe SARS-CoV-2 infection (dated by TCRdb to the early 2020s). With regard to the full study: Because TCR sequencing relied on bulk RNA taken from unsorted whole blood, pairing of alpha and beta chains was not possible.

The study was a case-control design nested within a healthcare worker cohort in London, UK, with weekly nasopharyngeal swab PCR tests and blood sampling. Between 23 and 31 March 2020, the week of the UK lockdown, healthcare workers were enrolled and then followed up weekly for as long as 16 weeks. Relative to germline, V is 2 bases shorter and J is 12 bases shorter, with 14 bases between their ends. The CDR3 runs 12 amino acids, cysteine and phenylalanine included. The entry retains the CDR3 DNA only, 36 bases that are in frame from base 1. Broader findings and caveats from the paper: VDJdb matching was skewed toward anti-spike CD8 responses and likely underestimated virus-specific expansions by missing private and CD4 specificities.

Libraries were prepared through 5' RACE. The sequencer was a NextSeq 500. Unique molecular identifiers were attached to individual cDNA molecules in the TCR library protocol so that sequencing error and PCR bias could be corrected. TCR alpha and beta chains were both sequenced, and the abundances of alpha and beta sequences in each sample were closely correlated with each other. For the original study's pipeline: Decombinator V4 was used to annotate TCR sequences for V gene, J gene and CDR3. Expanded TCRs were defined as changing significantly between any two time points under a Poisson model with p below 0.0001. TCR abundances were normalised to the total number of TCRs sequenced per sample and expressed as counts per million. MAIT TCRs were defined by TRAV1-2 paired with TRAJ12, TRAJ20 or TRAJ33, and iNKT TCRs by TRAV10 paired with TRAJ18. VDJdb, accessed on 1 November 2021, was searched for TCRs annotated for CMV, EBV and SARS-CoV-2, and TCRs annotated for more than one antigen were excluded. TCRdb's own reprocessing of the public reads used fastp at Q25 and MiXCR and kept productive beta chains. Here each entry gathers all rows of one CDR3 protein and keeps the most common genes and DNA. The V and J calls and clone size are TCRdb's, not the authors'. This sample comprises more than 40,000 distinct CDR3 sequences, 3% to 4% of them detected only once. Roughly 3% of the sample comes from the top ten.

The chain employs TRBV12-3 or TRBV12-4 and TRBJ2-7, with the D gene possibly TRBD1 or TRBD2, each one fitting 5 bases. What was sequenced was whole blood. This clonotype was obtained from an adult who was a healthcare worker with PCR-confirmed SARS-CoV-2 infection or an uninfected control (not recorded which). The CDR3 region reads CASSLRGVGWYF. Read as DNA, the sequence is TGTGCCAGCAGTTTACGGGGCGTGGGTTGGTACTTC.